Below are 21 T cell receptor beta chains sequenced from a single sample in a study of shared clonotypes between healthy human individuals. Here immunoSEQ multiplex PCR was the method, and the copy in TCRdb shows in-frame clones only, minus some. The sample shows 2 million to 2.5 million clones, around 93% of them seen only once. The specimen was naive CD4+ T cells from PBMCs. Subset meaning: CD45RA+ positively selected. These receptors originate from a man between 18 and 29 years old in good health. Some clones in this sample may be carry-over from other donors' samples.

A note on this clone: Distinct nucleotide sequences in the sample also encode this CDR3. The J gene is TRBJ1-1, the V gene TRBV5-1; the match to TRBD1 covers 9 bases. This CDR3 is built from 15 residues. V dropped 2 bases and J dropped 1; count of bases not matched to a gene: 3. Germline CDR1 SGHRS, CDR2 YFSETQ. CDR3 DNA sequence: TGCGCCAGCAGCTTTTTGACAGGGGGGAACACTGAAGCTTTCTTT. Translating it yields CASSFLTGGNTEAFF.

This clone was detected only once. The chain has TRBV18 and TRBJ1-1, with D perhaps TRBD1 (5 bases). V dropped 3 bases and J dropped 11 bases, with 28 bases sitting between them. The CDR3 consists of 17 residues. Germline-derived CDR1 and CDR2 are KGHSH and LQKENI. The CDR3 sequence: CASSPRQGLRGLWEAFF. CDR3 coding DNA: TGTGCCAGCTCACCCCGCCAGGGCTTGAGAGGTCTATGGGAGGCTTTCTTT. Full variable domain (rest looked up from reference TRBV18 and TRBJ1-1): NAGVMQNPRHLVRRRGQEARLRCSPMKGHSHVYWYRQLPEEGLKFMVYLQKENIIDESGMPKERFSAEFPKEGPSILRIQQVVRGDSAAYFCASSPRQGLRGLWEAFFGQGTRLTVV.

The chain couples TRBV5-1 to TRBJ1-3; D is uncertain. The V and J ends lost 0 bases and 0 bases respectively, with 10 bases between them. Germline CDR1 is SGHRS and CDR2 is YFSETQ. CDR3 size: 16 residues. CDR3 DNA sequence: TGCGCCAGCAGCTTGGATCCCGCGAGCTCTGGAAACACCATATATTTT. It translates to CASSLDPASSGNTIYF.

This sequence joins TRBV4-2 and TRBJ2-7; D remains unclear. The germline V gene encodes CDR1 LGHNA and CDR2 YNFKEQ. Trimming cost V 0 bases and J 5 bases, with 11 bases left between them. The CDR3 extends over 14 amino acids. The CDR3 spells CASSQELGSHEQYF. CDR3 nucleotides: TGTGCCAGCAGCCAAGAGCTGGGGTCCCACGAGCAGTACTTC.

The rearrangement joins TRBV4-3 to TRBJ2-3; possible D gene TRBD2, 6 bases. CDR1 is LGHNA, CDR2 YSLEER, per germline. This CDR3 has 16 amino acids. V lost 4 bases to trimming and J lost 6 bases, with 20 bases between them. CDR3 bases: TGCGCCAGCAGCCGTTATACTAGCTCGTCTCCGGATACGCAGTATTTT. This encodes CASSRYTSSSPDTQYF.

V and J are TRBV10-2 and TRBJ2-1; 14 bases map to TRBD2. This CDR3 region has 17 residues. Germline V gene sequence: CDR1 WSHSY, CDR2 SAAADI. With V trimmed by 4 bases and J by 4 bases, 6 bases remained unmatched. CDR3 bases: TGCGCCAGCAGTGGACTAGCGGGAGGGCGGTCGTACAATGAGCAGTTCTTC. It specifies CASSGLAGGRSYNEQFF.

CDR3 bases: TGTGCCAGCAGCCCCGATCAGAACACTGAAGCTTTCTTT. It yields the protein CASSPDQNTEAFF. The chain recombines TRBV11-3 with TRBJ1-1, with unresolved D. Per germline, CDR1 SGHNT and CDR2 YENEEA. The V gene lost 5 bases and the J gene lost 1 base, with 8 bases spanning the gap. The CDR3 extends over 13 amino acids.

This sequence joins TRBV30 and TRBJ2-7; 8 nucleotides match TRBD2. The CDR3 length is 15 residues. V dropped 5 bases and J dropped 4; count of bases not matched to a gene: 13. The germline V gene encodes CDR1 GTSNPN and CDR2 SVGIG (reference sequence). DNA of the CDR3: TGTGCCTGGGAAGCGGGAGCGATGCGCCGTTACGAGCAGTACTTC. Its translation is CAWEAGAMRRYEQYF.

The chain recombines TRBV11-2 with TRBJ2-1; 11 nucleotides align to TRBD2. Trimming took 0 bases from V and 0 from J; bases not matched to a gene: 7. CDR1 is SGHAT, CDR2 FQNNGV, per germline. The CDR3 has 19 amino acids. Written as DNA, the CDR3 is TGTGCCAGCAGCTTAGATTTAGCGGGAGGGCCGGGCTCCTACAATGAGCAGTTCTTC. It translates to CASSLDLAGGPGSYNEQFF.

The rearrangement links TRBV11-2 to TRBJ1-4, with 11 bases matching TRBD1. Unmatched junction bases numbered 7, after V lost 5 bases and J lost 8 bases. CDR1 SGHAT and CDR2 FQNNGV come from the germline V gene. The CDR3 sequence is 15 residues long. CDR3 in DNA: TGTGCCAGCAGCACCCGGACAGGGGGCGACGAAAAACTGTTTTTT. This encodes CASSTRTGGDEKLFF.

The V call is TRBV5-4, the J call TRBJ2-1; 14 bases are shared with TRBD2. The CDR3 is made up of 17 amino acids. With V trimmed by 3 bases and J by 7 bases, 9 bases remained unmatched. Germline V CDR1 and CDR2: SGHNT, YYREEE (reference sequence). The CDR3 sequence: CASSSGLAGVVGNEQFF. In DNA form, the CDR3 reads TGTGCCAGCAGCTCGGGACTAGCGGGAGTGGTTGGAAATGAGCAGTTCTTC. Looking up the rest from reference TRBV5-4 and TRBJ2-1 gives the full variable domain: ETGVTQSPTHLIKTRGQQVTLRCSSQSGHNTVSWYQQALGQGPQFIFQYYREEENGRGNFPPRFSGLQFPNYSSELNVNALELDDSALYLCASSSGLAGVVGNEQFFGPGTRLTVL.

The chain couples TRBV28 to TRBJ2-7; the match to TRBD1 covers 9 bases. Unmatched junction bases numbered 7, after V lost 8 bases and J lost 2 bases. Looked up from germline, CDR1 is MDHEN and CDR2 is SYDVKM. The CDR3 spans 14 residues. The CDR3 sequence is CASLGTGTTYEQYF. DNA for the CDR3: TGTGCCAGCCTCGGGACAGGGACTACCTACGAGCAGTACTTC.

In its sample, this clone was seen a few times. The chain recombines TRBV10-3 with TRBJ1-1; TRBD1 is a possible D gene (6 bases). V lost 2 bases and J lost 1, with 11 bases in between. The CDR3 length is 15 residues. Germline CDR1 and CDR2: ENHRY and SYGVKD. CDR3 in DNA: TGTGCCATCAGTGAGCCCCTACAGGGGAACACTGAAGCTTTCTTT. It translates to CAISEPLQGNTEAFF.

This chain links TRBV28 with TRBJ2-2; TRBD2 might be the D (5 bases). CDR3 length: 12 amino acids. The V and J ends lost 5 bases and 6 bases respectively, with 7 bases between them. Germline V CDR1 and CDR2: MDHEN, SYDVKM. CDR3 DNA sequence: TGTGCCAGCAGTACCGGGGCCGGGGAGCTGTTTTTT. Translation gives CASSTGAGELFF. Full variable domain (remainder filled in from reference TRBV28 and TRBJ2-2): DVKVTQSSRYLVKRTGEKVFLECVQDMDHENMFWYRQDPGLGLRLIYFSYDVKMKEKGDIPEGYSVSREKKERFSLILESASTNQTSMYLCASSTGAGELFFGEGSRLTVL.

The chain combines TRBV5-1 with TRBJ1-2, with a possible D match to TRBD1 (6 bases). The CDR3 covers 16 residues. Trimming pared 4 bases from V and 7 bases from J, leaving 23 bases between. The germline V gene has CDR1 SGHRS and CDR2 YFSETQ. The CDR3 here is CASSGGAVSAPSGYTF. In DNA, the CDR3 is TGCGCCAGCAGCGGGGGGGCGGTGTCAGCTCCGTCTGGCTACACCTTC.

J is TRBJ2-3 and V is TRBV5-1; TRBD1 matches at 8 bases. The V and J ends lost 4 bases and 6 bases, in that order; junction bases with no gene match: 10. The CDR3 sequence is 15 residues long. Germline V CDR1 and CDR2: SGHRS, YFSETQ. CDR3 nucleotides: TGCGCCAGCAGCGCGACAGGGGATGGGTACGATACGCAGTATTTT. Amino acid sequence: CASSATGDGYDTQYF.

The rearrangement links TRBV29-1 to TRBJ2-6, with D perhaps TRBD1 (5 bases). Germline lookup yields CDR1 SQVTM and CDR2 ANQGSEA. V lost 6 bases to trimming and J lost 0 bases, with 6 bases between them. CDR3 length: 13 residues. The CDR3 DNA sequence: TGCAGCGTCCAGGGCTCTGGGGCCAACGTCCTGACTTTC. Amino acids: CSVQGSGANVLTF.

This clone has a single count. J is TRBJ2-1 and V is TRBV28, with TRBD2 matching 7 bases. Per germline, CDR1 MDHEN and CDR2 SYDVKM. The CDR3 has 15 residues. V was clipped by 10 bases and J by 0 bases; unmatched bases: 9. The CDR3 nucleotides read TGTGCCACCGCCAAGGGCGGGAGCTCCTACAATGAGCAGTTCTTC. It codes for CATAKGGSSYNEQFF. The complete variable domain, with remaining parts taken from reference TRBV28 and TRBJ2-1, reads DVKVTQSSRYLVKRTGEKVFLECVQDMDHENMFWYRQDPGLGLRLIYFSYDVKMKEKGDIPEGYSVSREKKERFSLILESASTNQTSMYLCATAKGGSSYNEQFFGPGTRLTVL.

The chain uses TRBV28 and TRBJ1-2, with 7 bases that match TRBD1. The trim removed 5 bases at V and 2 bases at J, leaving 8 bases unmatched. Germline V gene sequence: CDR1 MDHEN, CDR2 SYDVKM. The CDR3 consists of 15 residues. CDR3 amino acids: CASSETGTANYGYTF. The CDR3 nucleotides are TGTGCCAGCAGTGAGACCGGGACAGCCAACTATGGCTACACCTTC.

The CDR3 bases are TGTGCCAGCAGTTCACGGACAGTCCAAGAGACCCAGTACTTC. Its protein is CASSSRTVQETQYF. The chain employs TRBV28 and TRBJ2-5, with D perhaps TRBD1 (6 bases). The CDR3 spans 14 residues. Germline assignment: CDR1 MDHEN and CDR2 SYDVKM. V shed 4 bases and J shed 1 base, with 10 bases lying between them. Drawing the rest from reference TRBV28 and TRBJ2-5, the complete variable domain is DVKVTQSSRYLVKRTGEKVFLECVQDMDHENMFWYRQDPGLGLRLIYFSYDVKMKEKGDIPEGYSVSREKKERFSLILESASTNQTSMYLCASSSRTVQETQYFGPGTRLLVL.

The chain combines TRBV5-4 with TRBJ2-5; 9 bases fit TRBD1. TRBJ2-7 explains the end of the DNA better; the J call may be wrong. CDR3 length equals 16 residues. CDR1 and CDR2 (germline): SGHNT, YYREEE (reference sequence). The CDR3 DNA reads as TGTGCCAGCAGCCTCACAGGGGGCATCGGCAACTACGAGCAGTACTTC. Translating gives CASSLTGGIGNYEQYF.